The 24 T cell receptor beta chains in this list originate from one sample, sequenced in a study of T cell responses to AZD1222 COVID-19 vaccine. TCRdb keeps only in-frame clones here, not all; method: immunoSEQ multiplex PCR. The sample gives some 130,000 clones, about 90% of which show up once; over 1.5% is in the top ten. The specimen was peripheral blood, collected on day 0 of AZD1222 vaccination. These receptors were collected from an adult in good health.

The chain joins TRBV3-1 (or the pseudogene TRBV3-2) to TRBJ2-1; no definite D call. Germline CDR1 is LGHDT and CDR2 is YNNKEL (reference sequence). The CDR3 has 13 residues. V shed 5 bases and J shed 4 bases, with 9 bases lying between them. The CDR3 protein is CASSDRAYNEQFF. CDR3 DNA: TGTGCCAGCAGCGATCGGGCTTACAATGAGCAGTTCTTC.

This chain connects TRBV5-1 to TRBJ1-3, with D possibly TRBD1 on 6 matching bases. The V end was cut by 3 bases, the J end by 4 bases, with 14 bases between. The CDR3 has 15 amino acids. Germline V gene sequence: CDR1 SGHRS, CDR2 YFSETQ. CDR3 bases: TGCGCCAGCAGCTATTTACAGGGAAAGGGAAACACCATATATTTT. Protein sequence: CASSYLQGKGNTIYF. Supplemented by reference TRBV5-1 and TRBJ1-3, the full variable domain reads KAGVTQTPRYLIKTRGQQVTLSCSPISGHRSVSWYQQTPGQGLQFLFEYFSETQRNKGNFPGRFSGRQFSNSRSEMNVSTLELGDSALYLCASSYLQGKGNTIYFGEGSWLTVV.

CDR3 DNA: TGTGCCAGTAGTCACTCCGGGACAGGGATCTACAATGAGCAGTTCTTC. It specifies CASSHSGTGIYNEQFF. The chain joins TRBV19 to TRBJ2-1; 9 positions match TRBD1. This CDR3 spans 16 amino acids. CDR1 and CDR2 from the germline V gene are LNHDA and SQIVND (reference sequence). V was pared by 5 bases and J by 3 bases, with 8 bases of the junction left unmatched. Using reference TRBV19 and TRBJ2-1 for the parts outside the CDR3, the full variable domain is DGGITQSPKYLFRKEGQNVTLSCEQNLNHDAMYWYRQDPGQGLRLIYYSQIVNDFQKGDIAEGYSVSREKKESFPLTVTSAQKNPTAFYLCASSHSGTGIYNEQFFGPGTRLTVL.

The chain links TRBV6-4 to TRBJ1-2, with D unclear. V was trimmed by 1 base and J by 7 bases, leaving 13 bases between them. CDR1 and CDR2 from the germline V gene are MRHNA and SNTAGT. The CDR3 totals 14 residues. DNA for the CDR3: TGTGCCAGCAGTGACTTTGGTTGGGCAGGTGGCTACACCTTC. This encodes CASSDFGWAGGYTF.

The CDR3 nucleotides are TGTGCCAGCAGCCCGCGGCCAGTGGCAACCGGGGAGCTGTTTTTT. Amino acid sequence: CASSPRPVATGELFF. This rearrangement joins TRBV5-8 to TRBJ2-2; no clear D. V dropped 4 bases and J dropped 5 bases, with 15 bases sitting between them. This CDR3 has 15 residues. Germline-derived CDR1 and CDR2 are SGHTS and YDEGEE.

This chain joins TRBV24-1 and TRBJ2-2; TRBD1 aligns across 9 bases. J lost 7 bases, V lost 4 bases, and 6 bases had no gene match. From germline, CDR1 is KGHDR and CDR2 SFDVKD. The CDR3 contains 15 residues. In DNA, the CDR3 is TGTGCCACCAGTGACCCACAGGGGGCAATCGGGGAGCTGTTTTTT. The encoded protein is CATSDPQGAIGELFF.

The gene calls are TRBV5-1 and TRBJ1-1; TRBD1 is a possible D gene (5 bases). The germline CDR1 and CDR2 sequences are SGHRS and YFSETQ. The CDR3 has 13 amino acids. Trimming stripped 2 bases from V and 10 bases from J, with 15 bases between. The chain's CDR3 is CASSLTSPRGAFF. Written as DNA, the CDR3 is TGCGCCAGCAGCTTAACAAGTCCGAGGGGAGCTTTCTTT.

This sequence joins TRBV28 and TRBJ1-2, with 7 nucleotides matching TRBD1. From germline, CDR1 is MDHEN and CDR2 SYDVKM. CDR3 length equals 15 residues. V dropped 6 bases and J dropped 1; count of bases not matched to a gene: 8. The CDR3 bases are TGTGCCAGCAGGGCAAACAGGGGACTTAACTATGGCTACACCTTC. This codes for CASRANRGLNYGYTF.

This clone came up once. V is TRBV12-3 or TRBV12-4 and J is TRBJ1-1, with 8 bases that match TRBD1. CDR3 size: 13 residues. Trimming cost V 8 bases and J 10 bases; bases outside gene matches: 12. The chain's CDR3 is CASRHRTGWGAFF. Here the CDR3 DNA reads TGTGCCAGCCGCCACCGGACAGGGTGGGGAGCTTTCTTT.

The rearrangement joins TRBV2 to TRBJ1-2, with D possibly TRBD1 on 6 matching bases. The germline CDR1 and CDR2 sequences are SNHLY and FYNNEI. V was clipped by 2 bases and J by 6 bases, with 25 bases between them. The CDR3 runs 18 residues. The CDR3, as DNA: TGTGCCAGCAGTGAATTCCCCTTGAGACAGGCTCGTCTGGATGGCTACACCTTC. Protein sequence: CASSEFPLRQARLDGYTF.

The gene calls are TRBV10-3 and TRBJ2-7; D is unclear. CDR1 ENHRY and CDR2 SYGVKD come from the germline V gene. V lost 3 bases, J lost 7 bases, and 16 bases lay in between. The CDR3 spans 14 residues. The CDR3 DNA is TGTGCCATCAGTGATATTCGGGCCCCGAGGGAGCAGTACTTC. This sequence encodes CAISDIRAPREQYF.

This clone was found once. CDR3 bases: TGTGCCAGCAGTTACGGGGGGGCGGATTTGGGCACTGAAGCTTTCTTT. It translates to CASSYGGADLGTEAFF. V usage is TRBV6-5 and J usage is TRBJ1-1; a weak D match, TRBD1 (6 bases). CDR1 MNHEY and CDR2 SVGAGI come from the germline V gene. The V end lost 2 bases, the J end lost 4 bases, and 17 bases lay between the germline ends. The CDR3 is 16 residues long.

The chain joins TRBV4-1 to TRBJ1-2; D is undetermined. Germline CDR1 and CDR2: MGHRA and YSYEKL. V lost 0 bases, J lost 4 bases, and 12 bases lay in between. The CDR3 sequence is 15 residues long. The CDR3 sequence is CASSQDGIWGYGYTF. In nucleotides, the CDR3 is TGCGCCAGCAGCCAAGACGGAATTTGGGGCTATGGCTACACCTTC.

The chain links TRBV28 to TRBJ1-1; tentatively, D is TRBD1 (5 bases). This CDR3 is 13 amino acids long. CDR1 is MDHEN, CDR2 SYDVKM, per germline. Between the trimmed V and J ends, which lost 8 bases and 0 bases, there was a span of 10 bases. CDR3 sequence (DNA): TGTGCCAGCCGAGGGACGGTGAACACTGAAGCTTTCTTT. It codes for CASRGTVNTEAFF. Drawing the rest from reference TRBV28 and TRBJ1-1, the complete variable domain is DVKVTQSSRYLVKRTGEKVFLECVQDMDHENMFWYRQDPGLGLRLIYFSYDVKMKEKGDIPEGYSVSREKKERFSLILESASTNQTSMYLCASRGTVNTEAFFGQGTRLTVV.

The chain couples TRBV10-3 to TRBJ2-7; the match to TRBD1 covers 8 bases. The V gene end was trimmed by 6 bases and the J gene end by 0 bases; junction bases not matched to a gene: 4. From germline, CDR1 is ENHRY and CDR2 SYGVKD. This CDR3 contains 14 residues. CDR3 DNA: TGTGCCATCAGCCGGGACAGGAGCTCCTACGAGCAGTACTTC. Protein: CAISRDRSSYEQYF.

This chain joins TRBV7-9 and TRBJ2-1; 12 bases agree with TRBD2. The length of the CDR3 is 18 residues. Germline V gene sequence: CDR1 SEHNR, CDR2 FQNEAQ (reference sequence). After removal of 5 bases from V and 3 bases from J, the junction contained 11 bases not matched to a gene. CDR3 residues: CASSASLLAGGFYNEQFF. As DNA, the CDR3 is TGTGCCAGCAGCGCTAGCTTACTAGCGGGAGGCTTCTACAATGAGCAGTTCTTC.

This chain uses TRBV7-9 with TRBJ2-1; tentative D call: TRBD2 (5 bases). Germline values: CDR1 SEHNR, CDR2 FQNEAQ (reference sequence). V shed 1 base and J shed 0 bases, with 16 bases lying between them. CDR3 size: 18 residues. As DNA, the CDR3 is TGTGCCAGCAGCTTAGGATACACGGGAACTACCTCCTACAATGAGCAGTTCTTC. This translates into CASSLGYTGTTSYNEQFF.

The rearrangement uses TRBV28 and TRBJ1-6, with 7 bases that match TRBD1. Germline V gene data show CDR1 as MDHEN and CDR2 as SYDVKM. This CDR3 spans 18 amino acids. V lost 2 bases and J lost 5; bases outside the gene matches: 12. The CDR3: CASSLRGRQYVNNSPLHF. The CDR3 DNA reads TGTGCCAGCAGTTTAAGGGGGCGGCAGTATGTCAATAATTCACCCCTCCACTTT. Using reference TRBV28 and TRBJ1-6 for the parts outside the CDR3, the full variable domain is DVKVTQSSRYLVKRTGEKVFLECVQDMDHENMFWYRQDPGLGLRLIYFSYDVKMKEKGDIPEGYSVSREKKERFSLILESASTNQTSMYLCASSLRGRQYVNNSPLHFGNGTRLTVT.

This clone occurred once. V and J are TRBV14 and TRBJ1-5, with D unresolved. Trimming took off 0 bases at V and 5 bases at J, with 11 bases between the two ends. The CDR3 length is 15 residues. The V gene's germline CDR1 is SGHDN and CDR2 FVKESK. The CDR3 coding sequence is TGTGCCAGCAGCCAAGATCGGGGAAAGTATCAGCCCCAGCATTTT. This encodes CASSQDRGKYQPQHF.

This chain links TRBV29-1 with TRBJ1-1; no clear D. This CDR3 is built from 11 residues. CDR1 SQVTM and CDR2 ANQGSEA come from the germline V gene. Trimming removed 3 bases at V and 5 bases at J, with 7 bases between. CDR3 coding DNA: TGCAGCGTTGATTCGGAAACTGAAGCTTTCTTT. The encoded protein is CSVDSETEAFF.

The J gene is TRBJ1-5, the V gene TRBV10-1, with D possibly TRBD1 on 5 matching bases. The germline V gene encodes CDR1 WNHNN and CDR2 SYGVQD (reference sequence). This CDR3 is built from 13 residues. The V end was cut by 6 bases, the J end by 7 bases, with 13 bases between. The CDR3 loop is CASRGPTNQPQHF. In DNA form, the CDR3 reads TGCGCCAGCAGGGGGCCCACTAACCAGCCCCAGCATTTT.

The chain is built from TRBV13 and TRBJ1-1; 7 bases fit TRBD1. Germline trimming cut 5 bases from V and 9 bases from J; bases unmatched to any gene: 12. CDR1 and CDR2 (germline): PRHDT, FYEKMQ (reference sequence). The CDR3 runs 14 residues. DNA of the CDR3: TGTGCCAGCAGCGCAGGGACAGCCAAACCCCAAGCTTTCTTT. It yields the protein CASSAGTAKPQAFF.

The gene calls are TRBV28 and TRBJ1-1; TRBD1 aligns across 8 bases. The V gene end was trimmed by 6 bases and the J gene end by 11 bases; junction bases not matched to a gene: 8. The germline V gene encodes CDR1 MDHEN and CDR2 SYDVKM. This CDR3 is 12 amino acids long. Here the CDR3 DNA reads TGTGCCAGCAGGATCGGACAGGGTGTGGCTTTCTTT. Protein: CASRIGQGVAFF.

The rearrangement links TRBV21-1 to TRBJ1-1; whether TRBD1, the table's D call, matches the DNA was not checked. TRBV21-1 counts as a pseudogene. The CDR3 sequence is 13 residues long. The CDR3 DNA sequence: TGTGCCAGCCCCCGGGACAGCCCTCAGAAAGCTTTCTTT. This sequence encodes CASPRDSPQKAFF.